Each of the 7 T cell receptor beta chains below was sequenced from the same sample in a study of cytomegalovirus exposure and HLA in healthy donors. Sequenced by immunoSEQ multiplex PCR; TCRdb stores in-frame clones only, minus some. The top ten hold roughly 13% of the sample, which has approximately 220,000 clones, approximately 88% seen once. Input material: PBMCs. These receptors originate from a woman aged 30 to 39 in good health and CMV-seropositive.

In regard to this clone: At one boundary the junction diverges from the germline segment, which might be a read error. The V and J genes are TRBV7-7 and TRBJ2-3, with 12 bases that match TRBD2. Germline loops: CDR1 SSHAT, CDR2 FNYEAQ (reference sequence). The length of the CDR3 is 16 residues. As DNA, the CDR3 is TGTGCTAGCAGCTTAGGACTAGCGGGGAGCACAGATACGCAGTATTTT. As protein: CASSLGLAGSTDTQYF.

This clone was recorded many times. V is TRBV2 and J is TRBJ2-1; D unclear. The V gene lost 10 bases and the J gene lost 8 bases, with 18 bases spanning the gap. Germline V gives CDR1 SNHLY, CDR2 FYNNEI. This CDR3 is built from 13 residues. In DNA, the CDR3 is TGTGCCACCAACCGGGTCAGTATCGATGAGCAGTTCTTC. It specifies CATNRVSIDEQFF.

The chain couples TRBV6-5 to TRBJ2-7; D is unclear. Trimming cost V 6 bases and J 7 bases, with 16 bases left between them. The CDR3 extends over 13 amino acids. Germline values: CDR1 MNHEY, CDR2 SVGAGI. The CDR3 here is CASSQRASDEQYF. Here the CDR3 DNA reads TGTGCCAGCAGCCAACGGGCCTCCGATGAGCAGTACTTC.

The V and J genes are TRBV29-1 and TRBJ2-7; TRBD1 matches 9 bases. The V gene's germline CDR1 is SQVTM and CDR2 ANQGSEA. The CDR3 is 13 amino acids. Trimming cost V 6 bases and J 5 bases; bases outside gene matches: 8. The CDR3 nucleotides read TGCAGCGTAAGACAGGGGGGGATCCACGAGCAGTACTTC. Protein product: CSVRQGGIHEQYF.

The rearrangement joins TRBV18 to TRBJ2-1, with 14 bases aligning to TRBD2. Germline CDR1 reads KGHSH; CDR2 reads LQKENI. This CDR3 contains 15 residues. Trimming took 5 bases from V and 8 from J; bases not matched to a gene: 5. The CDR3 sequence is CASSGTSGSLDEQFF. The CDR3 DNA sequence: TGTGCCAGCTCAGGGACTAGCGGGAGTTTGGATGAGCAGTTCTTC.

The chain has TRBV5-1 and TRBJ2-3; either TRBD1 or TRBD2 may supply D (5 bases each). The CDR3 length is 14 residues. CDR1 SGHRS and CDR2 YFSETQ come from the germline V gene. Trimming cost V 6 bases and J 2 bases, with 13 bases left between them. CDR3 loop: CASTGTADTDTQYF. The CDR3 nucleotides read TGCGCCAGCACCGGGACGGCAGACACAGATACGCAGTATTTT.

The gene calls are TRBV30 and TRBJ1-2; D call uncertain. The V end was cut by 1 base, the J end by 0 bases, with 18 bases between. Germline V lookup: CDR1 GTSNPN, CDR2 SVGIG (reference sequence). The CDR3 is made up of 17 amino acids. This CDR3 is CAWSAVRLSGANYGYTF. The CDR3 DNA reads TGTGCCTGGAGTGCGGTTCGGCTGTCGGGAGCTAACTATGGCTACACCTTC.